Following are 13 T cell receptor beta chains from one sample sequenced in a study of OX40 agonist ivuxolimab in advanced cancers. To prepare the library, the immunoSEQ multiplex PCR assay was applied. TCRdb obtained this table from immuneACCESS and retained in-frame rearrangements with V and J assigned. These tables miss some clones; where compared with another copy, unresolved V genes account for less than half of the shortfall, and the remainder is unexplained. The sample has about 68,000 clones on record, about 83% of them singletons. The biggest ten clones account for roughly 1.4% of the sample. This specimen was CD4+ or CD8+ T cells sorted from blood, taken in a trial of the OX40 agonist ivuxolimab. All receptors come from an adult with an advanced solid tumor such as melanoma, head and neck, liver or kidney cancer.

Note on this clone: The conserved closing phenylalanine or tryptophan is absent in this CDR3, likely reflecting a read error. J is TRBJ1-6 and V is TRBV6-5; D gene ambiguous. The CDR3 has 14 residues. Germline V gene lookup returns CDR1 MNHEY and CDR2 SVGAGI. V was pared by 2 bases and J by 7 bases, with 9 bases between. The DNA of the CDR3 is TGTGCCAGCAGTTACGTGACCTCAAATTCACCCCTCCACCTT. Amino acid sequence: CASSYVTSNSPLHL.

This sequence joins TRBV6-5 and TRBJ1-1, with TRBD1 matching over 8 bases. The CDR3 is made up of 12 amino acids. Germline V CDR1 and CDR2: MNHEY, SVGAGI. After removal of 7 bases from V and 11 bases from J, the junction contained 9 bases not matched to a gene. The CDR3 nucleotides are TGTGCCAGCACCGCTGGACAGGGTAGGGCTTTCTTT. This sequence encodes CASTAGQGRAFF.

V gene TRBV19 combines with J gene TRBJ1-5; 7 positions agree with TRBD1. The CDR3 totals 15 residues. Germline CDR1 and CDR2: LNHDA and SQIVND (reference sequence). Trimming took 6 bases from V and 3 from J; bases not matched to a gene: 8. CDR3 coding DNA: TGTGCCAGTAGGGCGCGGAGGGGGCCCAATCAGCCCCAGCATTTT. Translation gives CASRARRGPNQPQHF.

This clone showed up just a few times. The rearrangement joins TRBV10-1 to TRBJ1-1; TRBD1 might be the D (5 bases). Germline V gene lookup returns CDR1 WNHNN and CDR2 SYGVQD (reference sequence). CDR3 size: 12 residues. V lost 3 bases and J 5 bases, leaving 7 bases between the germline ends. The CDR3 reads CASSDQGTEAFF. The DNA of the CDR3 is TGCGCCAGCAGTGACCAGGGTACTGAAGCTTTCTTT.

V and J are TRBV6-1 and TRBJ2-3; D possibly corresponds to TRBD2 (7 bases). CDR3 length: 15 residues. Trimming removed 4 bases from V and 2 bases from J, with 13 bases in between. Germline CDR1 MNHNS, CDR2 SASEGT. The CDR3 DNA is TGTGCCAGCAGTGGGCAGGGGAGGGCCACAGATACGCAGTATTTT. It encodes CASSGQGRATDTQYF.

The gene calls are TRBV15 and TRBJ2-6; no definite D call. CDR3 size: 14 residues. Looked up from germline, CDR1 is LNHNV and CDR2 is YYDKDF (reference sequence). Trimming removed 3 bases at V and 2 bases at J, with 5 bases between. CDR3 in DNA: TGTGCCACCAGCAGGGACCCTGGGGCCAACGTCCTGACTTTC. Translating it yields CATSRDPGANVLTF. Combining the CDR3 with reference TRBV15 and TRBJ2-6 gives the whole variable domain DAMVIQNPRYQVTQFGKPVTLSCSQTLNHNVMYWYQQKSSQAPKLLFHYYDKDFNNEADTPDNFQSRRPNTSFCFLDIRSPGLGDTAMYLCATSRDPGANVLTFGAGSRLTVL.

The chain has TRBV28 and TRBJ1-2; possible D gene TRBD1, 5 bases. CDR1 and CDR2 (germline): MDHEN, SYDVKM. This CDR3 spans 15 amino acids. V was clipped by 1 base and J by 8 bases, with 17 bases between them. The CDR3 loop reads CASSLYGQGLGGYTF. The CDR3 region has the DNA TGTGCCAGCAGTTTATACGGCCAGGGTCTCGGAGGCTACACCTTC.

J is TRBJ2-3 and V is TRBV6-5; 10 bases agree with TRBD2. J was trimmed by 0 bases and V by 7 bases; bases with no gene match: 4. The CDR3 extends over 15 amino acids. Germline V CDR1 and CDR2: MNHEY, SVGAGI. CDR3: CASNRAGGSTDTQYF. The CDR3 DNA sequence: TGTGCCAGCAATCGAGCGGGGGGGAGCACAGATACGCAGTATTTT.

In DNA, the CDR3 is TGTGCCAGCAGCGTGGGGGGAAGGGGTTTTGGCTACACCTTC. It encodes CASSVGGRGFGYTF. The chain carries TRBV27 and TRBJ1-2; D possibly corresponds to TRBD1 (5 bases). Trimming shortened V by 6 bases and J by 7 bases, and 18 bases separated the two germline ends. Germline CDR1 MNHEY, CDR2 SMNVEV (reference sequence). This CDR3 spans 14 amino acids.

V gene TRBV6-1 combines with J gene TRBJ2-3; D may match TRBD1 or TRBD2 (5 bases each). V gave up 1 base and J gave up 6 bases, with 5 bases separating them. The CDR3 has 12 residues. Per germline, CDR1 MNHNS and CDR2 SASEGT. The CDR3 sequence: CASSEGGDTQYF. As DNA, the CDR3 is TGTGCCAGCAGTGAAGGGGGGGATACGCAGTATTTT.

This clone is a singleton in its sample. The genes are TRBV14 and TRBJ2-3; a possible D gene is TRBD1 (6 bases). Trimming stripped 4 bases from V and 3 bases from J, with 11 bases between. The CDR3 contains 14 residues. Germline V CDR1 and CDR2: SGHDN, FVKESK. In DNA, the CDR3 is TGTGCCAGCAGCCGGAAACAGGGTACAGATACGCAGTATTTT. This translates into CASSRKQGTDTQYF.

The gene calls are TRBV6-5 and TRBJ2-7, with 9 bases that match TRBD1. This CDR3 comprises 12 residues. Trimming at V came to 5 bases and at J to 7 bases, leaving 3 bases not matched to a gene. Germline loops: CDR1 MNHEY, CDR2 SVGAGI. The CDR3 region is CASSTGGGEQYF. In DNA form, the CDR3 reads TGTGCCAGCAGTACAGGGGGCGGAGAGCAGTACTTC.

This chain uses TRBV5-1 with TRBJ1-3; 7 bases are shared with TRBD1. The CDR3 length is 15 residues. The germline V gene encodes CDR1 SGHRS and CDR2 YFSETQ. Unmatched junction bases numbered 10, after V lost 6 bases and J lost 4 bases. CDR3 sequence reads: CASTEGQSLGNTIYF. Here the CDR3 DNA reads TGCGCCAGCACCGAGGGACAGTCTCTAGGAAACACCATATATTTT.